This is a list of T cell receptor beta chains from one sample in a study of T cells in Graves' hyperthyroidism and ophthalmopathy. TCRdb redid the calling of the multiplex PCR reads with MiXCR, one entry per CDR3 protein. The table has hundreds of thousands of distinct CDR3 sequences, around 15% seen once. Sequenced: blood. These receptors were obtained from a woman younger than 35 with Graves' hyperthyroidism. Both conserved end residues are part of each CDR3. The D gene is left open where the match is weak. Clone size is given for some rows only: seen once, a few or many times, or a class if the clone is expanded.

J | size | D | V | DNA | CDR3
TRBJ1-5 | many | NA | TRBV6-1 | TGTGCCAGCAGTGAAGTGCCGAGACACCGCGGTCAGCCCCAGCATTTT | CASSEVPRHRGQPQHF
TRBJ1-1 | few | NA | TRBV14 | TGTGCCAGCAGCCAAGGGACGGACACTGAAGCTTTCTTT | CASSQGTDTEAFF
TRBJ1-3 | NA | NA | TRBV2 | TGTGCCAGCAGCCGGGACCCTGCAAGAAACACCATATATTTT | CASSRDPARNTIYF
TRBJ2-4 | NA | TRBD2 | TRBV11-2 | TGTGCCAGCAGTATGGGAGGGGAAAACATTCAGTACTTC | CASSMGGENIQYF
TRBJ1-3 | few | NA | TRBV19 | TGTGCCAGTAGTATACCACTCGCGGGTTCTGGAAACACCATATATTTT | CASSIPLAGSGNTIYF
TRBJ2-7 | NA | NA | TRBV18 | TGTGCCAGCTCACCGCGGACAGTTTCCTACGAGCAGTACTTC | CASSPRTVSYEQYF
TRBJ2-4 | NA | TRBD2 | TRBV2 | TGTGCCAGCAGACCGGGACTAGCGGGAGTTCGCTCCAAAAACATTCAGTACTTC | CASRPGLAGVRSKNIQYF
TRBJ2-2 | many | TRBD2 | TRBV13 | TGTGCCAGCAGCCCCGGGACTAAGTGGTCCGGGGAGCTGTTTTTT | CASSPGTKWSGELFF
TRBJ2-7 | NA | NA | TRBV7-8 | TGTGCCAGCAGCCTTTCGCTAGAGCAGTACTTC | CASSLSLEQYF
TRBJ1-6 | many | NA | TRBV20-1 | TGCAGTGCTAGAGCGTGGGGCGCGGATTCACCCCTCCACTTT | CSARAWGADSPLHF
TRBJ2-7 | many | TRBD1 | TRBV6-5 | TGTGCCAGCAGTTACCGGGACAGGGGGATCTACGAGCAGTACTTC | CASSYRDRGIYEQYF
TRBJ2-1 | NA | TRBD2 | TRBV7-9 | TGTGCCAGCAGCTTAGAGTATGTAGCGGGAGGCCGTGAGCAGTTCTTC | CASSLEYVAGGREQFF
TRBJ2-1 | NA | NA | TRBV20-1 | TGCAGTGCTAGAGATCCCCAGCGGACCTACAATGAGCAGTTCTTC | CSARDPQRTYNEQFF
TRBJ2-2 | few | TRBD1 | TRBV30 | TGTGCCCGGGACAGAAACACCGGGGAGCTGTTTTTT | CARDRNTGELFF
TRBJ1-4 | few | NA | TRBV27 | TGTGCCAGCAGTTTAGGTTCGGGAGTTAATGAAAAACTGTTTTTT | CASSLGSGVNEKLFF
TRBJ2-3 | many | NA | TRBV13 | TGTGCCAGCAGTACGGTGCAAAGGAACACAGATACGCAGTATTTT | CASSTVQRNTDTQYF
TRBJ1-6 | few | NA | TRBV3-1 | TGTGCCAGCAGCCAACGAAATTTCGGGGCACCCCTCCACTTT | CASSQRNFGAPLHF
TRBJ2-7 | many | TRBD2 | TRBV28 | TGTGCCACCAATAGCGGGGGAACCTACGAGCAGTACTTC | CATNSGGTYEQYF
TRBJ2-4 | NA | NA | TRBV11-2 | TGTGCCAGCCAGGGATTAGCCAAAAACATTCAGTACTTC | CASQGLAKNIQYF
TRBJ2-5 | many | NA | TRBV9 | TGTGCCAGCAGCAGCGGGCCCCAAGAGACCCAGTACTTC | CASSSGPQETQYF
TRBJ2-3 | few | NA | TRBV9 | TGTGCCAGCAGCGTAGGGGGGACCACTACGAGCACAGATACGCAGTATTTT | CASSVGGTTTSTDTQYF
TRBJ2-2 | many | TRBD2 | TRBV30 | TGTGCCTGGAGTGTAGGTACTAGCGGGAGACCAACCGGGGAGCTGTTTTTT | CAWSVGTSGRPTGELFF
TRBJ1-1 | many | TRBD1 | TRBV3-1 | TGTGCCAGCAGCCAAGATCCGGACAGGCGACTGAACACTGAAGCTTTCTTT | CASSQDPDRRLNTEAFF
TRBJ2-5 | many | TRBD2 | TRBV13 | TGTGCCAGCAGCTTAGGCCTCGGACTAGACTCGTTGCCCCAGTACTTC | CASSLGLGLDSLPQYF
TRBJ2-1 | many | NA | TRBV7-2 | TGTGCCAGCAGCCACTCAGGGCCCTCCCTTAATGAGCAGTTCTTC | CASSHSGPSLNEQFF